Shown below are 29 T cell receptor beta chains from a single sample sequenced in a study of blood T cells in healthy people across ages. Sample-barcoded 5' priming and a J-beta primer mix drove a second PCR of about 6 to 11 cycles. One entry per CDR3 protein, called by TCRdb with MiXCR from the 5' RACE reads. The sample carries about 1,500,000 distinct CDR3 sequences, approximately 28% recorded once. The sample taken for sequencing was blood. The receptors stem from a woman aged 25 to 39 in good health.

The sample holds a few counts of this clonotype. The chain couples TRBV20-1 to TRBJ2-7, with 9 positions matching TRBD2. V gave up 6 bases and J gave up 4 bases; unmatched junction bases: 7. CDR1 DFQATT and CDR2 SNEGSKA come from the germline V gene (reference sequence). CDR3 length equals 13 residues. CDR3 loop: CSAAAGGSYEQYF. CDR3 nucleotides: TGCAGTGCCGCGGCGGGGGGGAGTTACGAGCAGTACTTC.

This clonotype has a handful of counts. The chain couples TRBV11-2 to TRBJ2-3; TRBD2 agrees at 7 bases. The CDR3 is 16 amino acids. V shed 0 bases, J shed 2 bases, and the junction held 5 bases outside the gene matches. The germline V gene encodes CDR1 SGHAT and CDR2 FQNNGV. CDR3 in amino acids: CASSLDVAGDTDTQYF. The CDR3 nucleotides read TGTGCCAGCAGCTTAGATGTGGCGGGGGACACAGATACGCAGTATTTT.

The V gene is TRBV25-1, the J gene TRBJ1-6; D is perhaps TRBD1 (5 bases). V was clipped by 1 base and J by 8 bases, with 21 bases between them. CDR1 MGHDK and CDR2 SYGVNS come from the germline V gene. The CDR3 covers 18 residues. As DNA, the CDR3 is TGTGCCAGCAGTGAATCGCCCTCGGGGGACGCAATCTATTCACCCCTCCACTTT. It is translated as CASSESPSGDAIYSPLHF.

With respect to this clonotype: A read error may explain this, as a much larger clone is one base away. The chain recombines TRBV7-6 with TRBJ2-3; D perhaps matches TRBD2 (6 bases). CDR3 length equals 15 residues. Looked up from germline, CDR1 is SGHVS and CDR2 is FNYEAQ. CDR3 sequence reads: CASSLARAVSDTQYF. As DNA, the CDR3 is TGTGCCAGCAGCCTAGCGAGGGCAGTATCAGATACGCAGTATTTT.

To note about this clonotype: Given a much more abundant clone one base away, this may be a read error. J is TRBJ2-7 and V is TRBV20-1; 10 nucleotides line up with TRBD2. This CDR3 comprises 15 residues. The germline gives CDR1 DFQATT, CDR2 SNEGSKA (reference sequence). DNA of the CDR3: TGCGGTGCTAGAGATGTAGCGGGGGGACAGTACGAGCAGTACTTC. Translation: CGARDVAGGQYEQYF.

The V gene is TRBV10-1, the J gene TRBJ1-1, with D uncertain. The CDR3 sequence is 14 residues long. Germline CDR1 is WNHNN and CDR2 is SYGVQD (reference sequence). V lost 4 bases, J lost 3 bases, and 12 bases lay in between. The CDR3 spells CASSAFGKDTEAFF. The CDR3, as DNA: TGCGCCAGCAGTGCCTTCGGAAAGGACACTGAAGCTTTCTTT.

DNA for the CDR3: TGTGCCAGCAGTGAATGGGCAGGGGGCACTGAAGCTTTCTTT. The encoded protein is CASSEWAGGTEAFF. The chain links TRBV6-1 to TRBJ1-1, with TRBD1 matching 7 bases. Germline CDR1 is MNHNS and CDR2 is SASEGT. This CDR3 has 14 residues. The ends lost 2 bases at V and 4 bases at J; junction bases unmatched: 4.

This clonotype was counted a few times. The chain recombines TRBV6-5 with TRBJ2-5, with 7 bases that match TRBD1. The CDR3 is made up of 13 amino acids. Per the germline V gene, CDR1 is MNHEY and CDR2 is SVGAGI. V was pared by 6 bases and J by 11 bases, with 12 bases of the junction left unmatched. The CDR3 DNA reads as TGTGCCAGCAGGGGCGAAGAGGGGGCTGAGCAGTACTTC. It specifies CASRGEEGAEQYF.

This clonotype was detected once. Germline and junction disagree at one end, which may indicate a read error. The rearrangement joins TRBV7-2 to TRBJ2-1; D call uncertain. Germline CDR1 reads SGHTA; CDR2 reads FQGNSA. This CDR3 has 12 amino acids. CDR3 sequence reads: CASSLDINDQFF. The CDR3, as DNA: TGTGCCAGCAGCTTAGATATCAATGATCAGTTCTTC.

The J gene is TRBJ2-7, the V gene TRBV20-1; 10 bases match TRBD2. CDR3 length: 16 residues. With V trimmed by 2 bases and J by 6 bases, 13 bases remained unmatched. Germline CDR1 is DFQATT and CDR2 is SNEGSKA (reference sequence). The CDR3: CSARFFRPGLASEQYF. CDR3 coding DNA: TGCAGTGCTAGATTTTTCCGACCGGGACTAGCGAGCGAGCAGTACTTC.

The chain combines TRBV5-1 with TRBJ2-1; 8 nucleotides line up with TRBD1. This CDR3 spans 18 amino acids. Unmatched junction bases numbered 14, after V lost 0 bases and J lost 6 bases. CDR1 is SGHRS and CDR2 is YFSETQ in the germline V gene. In DNA, the CDR3 is TGCGCCAGCAGCTTGGTTTTTAGTTTTTACGACAGGGGCAATGAGCAGTTCTTC. This sequence encodes CASSLVFSFYDRGNEQFF.

The rearrangement joins TRBV29-1 to TRBJ2-3; 12 bases fit TRBD2. V trimming: 4 bases; J trimming: 6 bases; junction bases outside the gene matches: 8. The CDR3 loop spans 15 amino acids. Germline V CDR1 and CDR2: SQVTM, ANQGSEA. CDR3 coding DNA: TGCAGCGTTGCTCGCCTAGCGGGGGGGCCCGATACGCAGTATTTT. It specifies CSVARLAGGPDTQYF.

This clonotype showed up just a few times. J is TRBJ2-1 and V is TRBV29-1; D is perhaps TRBD1 or TRBD2 (6 bases each). CDR1 is SQVTM and CDR2 is ANQGSEA in the germline V gene. This CDR3 spans 11 amino acids. Here the CDR3 DNA reads TGCACCTGCAGGGGAGGTAATGAGCAGTTCTTC. Its translation is CTCRGGNEQFF.

This clonotype came up many times. The chain employs TRBV4-3 and TRBJ2-5, with unresolved D. V shed 0 bases and J shed 0 bases, with 11 bases lying between them. In germline, CDR1 is LGHNA, CDR2 YSLEER. The CDR3 contains 16 residues. Here the CDR3 DNA reads TGCGCCAGCAGCCAAGATAGATCGGAGTACCAAGAGACCCAGTACTTC. Protein sequence: CASSQDRSEYQETQYF.

This rearrangement joins TRBV7-9 to TRBJ2-3, with a tentative D call TRBD1 (5 bases). Trimming cost V 6 bases and J 5 bases, with 15 bases left between them. The CDR3 loop spans 14 amino acids. Germline loops: CDR1 SEHNR, CDR2 FQNEAQ (reference sequence). DNA of the CDR3: TGTGCCAGCAGAGGGGCTAGACCCGTAGATACGCAGTATTTT. It translates to CASRGARPVDTQYF.

This clonotype has just a few counts. V and J are TRBV5-4 and TRBJ1-2; TRBD1 is a possible D gene (5 bases). Germline lookup yields CDR1 SGHNT and CDR2 YYREEE (reference sequence). The CDR3 is 14 residues long. The V gene lost 0 bases and the J gene lost 8 bases, with 14 bases spanning the gap. The DNA of the CDR3 is TGTGCCAGCAGCTTGGCCGGCGGGAGGACAGGCTACACCTTC. Protein: CASSLAGGRTGYTF.

The chain recombines TRBV7-3 with TRBJ1-2, with TRBD1 matching 8 bases. The germline V gene encodes CDR1 SGHTA and CDR2 FQGTGA. The CDR3 extends over 15 amino acids. V lost 4 bases and J lost 0; bases outside the gene matches: 4. CDR3 in DNA: TGTGCCAGCAGCTCGACAGGGGCCTCTAACTATGGCTACACCTTC. This translates into CASSSTGASNYGYTF.

As concerns this clonotype: A much larger clonotype is one base distant, so this may be a read error. The CDR3 spells CASSKQLGGCEQYF. The CDR3 nucleotides are TGCGCCAGCAGCAAACAACTCGGGGGTTGCGAGCAGTACTTC. V gene TRBV4-3 combines with J gene TRBJ2-7; possibly TRBD2 for D (6 bases). CDR1 LGHNA and CDR2 YSLEER come from the germline V gene. V lost 5 bases, J lost 6 bases, and 17 bases lay in between. This CDR3 is built from 14 residues.

The rearrangement links TRBV4-3 to TRBJ2-3; 7 nucleotides agree with TRBD2. V was pared by 2 bases and J by 4 bases, with 9 bases of the junction left unmatched. The CDR3 sequence is 16 residues long. CDR1 and CDR2 (germline): LGHNA, YSLEER. The CDR3 nucleotides are TGCGCCAGCAGCCAATTCTCCGGGGGGAGCCCAGATACGCAGTATTTT. Protein sequence: CASSQFSGGSPDTQYF.

This clonotype was observed at least ten times. The V and J genes are TRBV12-3 or TRBV12-4 and TRBJ2-7; D uncertain. V lost 4 bases and J 2 bases, leaving 12 bases between the germline ends. The CDR3 spans 14 residues. The CDR3 loop reads CASSSSTSPYEQYF. The DNA for the CDR3 is TGTGCCAGCAGTTCTAGTACGAGTCCCTACGAGCAGTACTTC.

J is TRBJ1-4 and V is TRBV5-1; D gene uncertain. CDR1 SGHRS and CDR2 YFSETQ come from the germline V gene. The CDR3 totals 17 residues. V was cut by 0 bases and J by 3 bases, with 15 bases left in between. Here the CDR3 reads CASSLEAAVRANEKLFF. CDR3 coding DNA: TGCGCCAGCAGCTTGGAGGCCGCCGTAAGAGCTAATGAAAAACTGTTTTTT.

This clonotype was detected only a few times. The chain employs TRBV14 and TRBJ2-1; 9 bases align to TRBD2. The V gene end was trimmed by 6 bases and the J gene end by 8 bases; junction bases not matched to a gene: 11. The CDR3 totals 15 residues. Germline V gives CDR1 SGHDN, CDR2 FVKESK. Here the CDR3 reads CASSLTKVAGDEQFF. DNA for the CDR3: TGTGCCAGCAGTCTGACAAAGGTAGCGGGAGATGAGCAGTTCTTC.

In DNA form, the CDR3 reads TGTGCCAGCAGCTTACCGTCCAGGGTGGGCTCTGGGGCCAACGTCCTGACTTTC. Encoded protein: CASSLPSRVGSGANVLTF. V and J are TRBV7-9 and TRBJ2-6; the D gene is possibly TRBD1 (5 bases). Per germline, CDR1 SEHNR and CDR2 FQNEAQ (reference sequence). CDR3 size: 18 residues. V was cut by 2 bases and J by 0 bases, with 14 bases left in between.

The table lists this clonotype with a few counts. The V call is TRBV27, the J call TRBJ2-7; the D is unclear. Looked up from germline, CDR1 is MNHEY and CDR2 is SMNVEV (reference sequence). V lost 10 bases, J lost 0 bases, and 16 bases lay in between. The CDR3 spans 14 residues. CDR3 sequence reads: CATSKVRRSYEQYF. The DNA for the CDR3 is TGTGCCACGAGCAAGGTTAGGCGCTCCTACGAGCAGTACTTC.

V usage is TRBV30 and J usage is TRBJ2-7, with 11 bases that match TRBD1. V lost 5 bases to trimming and J lost 2 bases; unmatched junction nucleotides: 2. CDR1 and CDR2 (germline): GTSNPN, SVGIG (reference sequence). CDR3 length: 13 residues. The CDR3 region has the DNA TGTGCCTGGGGGACAGGGGGACCCTACGAGCAGTACTTC. It encodes CAWGTGGPYEQYF.

This clonotype was found many times. The chain joins TRBV12-3 or TRBV12-4 to TRBJ1-2, with D possibly TRBD1 on 6 matching bases. V was shortened by 4 bases and J by 5 bases, with 14 bases between the two germline ends. The CDR3 is 14 amino acids. CDR3 sequence (DNA): TGTGCCAGCAGTTCTTGGGACACATCTTATGGCTACACCTTC. Encoded protein: CASSSWDTSYGYTF.

This clonotype was detected a few times. The V call is TRBV20-1, the J call TRBJ2-5; maybe TRBD2 (6 bases). Deletions cut 3 bases from V and 0 bases from J, with 14 bases between. The germline CDR1 and CDR2 sequences are DFQATT and SNEGSKA (reference sequence). This CDR3 has 15 amino acids. The CDR3 sequence is CSASRPSEYQETQYF. The DNA of the CDR3 is TGCAGTGCTAGTCGGCCTAGCGAGTACCAAGAGACCCAGTACTTC.

The rearrangement links TRBV20-1 to TRBJ2-5; 9 bases line up with TRBD2. Losses at the gene ends were 4 bases for V and 5 bases for J; bases not matched to a gene: 14. This CDR3 comprises 16 residues. Germline CDR1 is DFQATT and CDR2 is SNEGSKA (reference sequence). The CDR3 region is CSATDGASGGWETQYF. CDR3 in DNA: TGCAGTGCTACCGATGGGGCGAGCGGGGGGTGGGAGACCCAGTACTTC.

The chain carries TRBV20-1 and TRBJ2-1; no clear D gene. The V end was cut by 1 base, the J end by 13 bases, with 29 bases between. Germline CDR1 DFQATT, CDR2 SNEGSKA (reference sequence). This CDR3 contains 17 residues. The CDR3 is CSARVPGIAGIHTSQFF. CDR3 DNA: TGCAGTGCTAGAGTACCCGGAATTGCAGGAATACACACTTCTCAGTTCTTC.